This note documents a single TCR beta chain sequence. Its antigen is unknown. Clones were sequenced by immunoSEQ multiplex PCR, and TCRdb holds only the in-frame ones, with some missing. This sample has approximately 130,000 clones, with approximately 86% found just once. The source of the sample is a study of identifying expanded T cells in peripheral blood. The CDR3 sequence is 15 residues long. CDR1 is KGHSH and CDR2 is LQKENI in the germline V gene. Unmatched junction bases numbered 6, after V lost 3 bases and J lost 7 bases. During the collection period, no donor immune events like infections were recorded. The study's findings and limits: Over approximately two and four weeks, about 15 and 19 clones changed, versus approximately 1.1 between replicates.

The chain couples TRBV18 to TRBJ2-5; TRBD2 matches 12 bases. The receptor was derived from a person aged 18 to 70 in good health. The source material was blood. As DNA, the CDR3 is TGTGCCAGCTCACCGACTAGCGGGGGCCCCGGGACCCAGTACTTC. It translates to CASSPTSGGPGTQYF.